These 18 T cell receptor beta chains came from one sample sequenced in a study of breast tumors, draining lymph nodes, adjacent tissues. TCRdb re-called the multiplex PCR reads through MiXCR, storing one row per CDR3 protein. This table holds roughly 220,000 distinct CDR3 sequences, 34% found once. Breast cancer patients provided tissue from their axillary draining lymph nodes. The sample was axillary lymph node tissue. The receptors shown here come from a female donor with breast cancer. Some clones in this sample may be carry-over from other donors' samples.

This clonotype was counted between two and nine times. V is TRBV18 and J is TRBJ1-4, with D perhaps matching TRBD1 (6 bases). Germline V lookup: CDR1 KGHSH, CDR2 LQKENI. There are 15 residues in the CDR3. Trimming cost V 2 bases and J 7 bases, with 14 bases left between them. The DNA of the CDR3 is TGTGCCAGCTCACCAATGGGGGGCCTGGGTGAAAAACTGTTTTTT. It is translated as CASSPMGGLGEKLFF.

This clonotype was seen many times. The J gene is TRBJ2-1, the V gene TRBV20-1, with D perhaps TRBD2 (6 bases). The CDR3 is made up of 18 amino acids. The V gene lost 6 bases and the J gene lost 2 bases, with 26 bases spanning the gap. The V gene's germline CDR1 is DFQATT and CDR2 SNEGSKA (reference sequence). This CDR3 is CSAEGPSGSISPYNEQFF. In nucleotides, the CDR3 is TGCAGTGCGGAGGGACCGAGCGGGTCTATATCGCCCTACAATGAGCAGTTCTTC.

The chain has TRBV20-1 and TRBJ2-5, with D perhaps given as TRBD1 or TRBD2 (5 bases each). V lost 2 bases and J lost 0, with 13 bases in between. Germline values: CDR1 DFQATT, CDR2 SNEGSKA (reference sequence). The CDR3 extends over 15 amino acids. The CDR3 loop is CSARLTGGNQETQYF. The DNA for the CDR3 is TGCAGTGCTAGACTCACTGGGGGTAACCAAGAGACCCAGTACTTC.

This clonotype was recorded many times. The chain links TRBV2 to TRBJ2-3; D is possibly TRBD2 (6 bases). Germline V CDR1 and CDR2: SNHLY, FYNNEI. The CDR3 has 15 residues. V lost 3 bases to trimming and J lost 5 bases, with 15 bases between them. The CDR3 region is CASSDYSGRGDTQYF. The CDR3 nucleotides are TGTGCCAGCAGTGATTATAGCGGACGAGGAGATACGCAGTATTTT.

This clonotype was found many times. The chain combines TRBV9 with TRBJ1-2; D remains unclear. This CDR3 region has 13 residues. Germline V lookup: CDR1 SGDLS, CDR2 YYNGEE. V lost 4 bases, J lost 8 bases, and 15 bases lay in between. Written as DNA, the CDR3 is TGTGCCAGCAGCCCCCCCAGTGGACGAGGCTACACCTTC. Protein: CASSPPSGRGYTF.

This clonotype was counted at least ten times. The chain uses TRBV12-3 or TRBV12-4 and TRBJ2-7, with unresolved D. V was shortened by 5 bases and J by 4 bases, with 9 bases between the two germline ends. The CDR3 has 12 amino acids. CDR3 in DNA: TGTGCCAGCAGTCCGGGCCCATACGAGCAGTACTTC. Amino acids: CASSPGPYEQYF.

This clonotype was seen repeatedly, ten times or more. The chain carries TRBV5-1 and TRBJ2-3; 11 bases map to TRBD1. Looked up from germline, CDR1 is SGHRS and CDR2 is YFSETQ. This CDR3 has 14 amino acids. With 7 bases clipped from V and 5 bases from J, the junction kept 6 bases outside the gene matches. The DNA of the CDR3 is TGCGCCAGCGCACCGGGACAGGGGGTAGATACGCAGTATTTT. Translation: CASAPGQGVDTQYF.

The genes are TRBV6-6 and TRBJ2-3; D remains unclear. The CDR3 is made up of 12 amino acids. The V gene's germline CDR1 is MNHNY and CDR2 SVGAGI (reference sequence). V was shortened by 6 bases and J by 5 bases, with 9 bases between the two germline ends. For the CDR3, the DNA is TGTGCCAGCAGCGGCTCGGTAGATACGCAGTATTTT. It is translated as CASSGSVDTQYF.

Concerning this clonotype: At one end, the junction sequence differs from germline, possibly due to a read error. The rearrangement links TRBV15 to TRBJ2-7; 7 bases match TRBD2. Germline V lookup: CDR1 LNHNV, CDR2 YYDKDF (reference sequence). The CDR3 sequence is 16 residues long. Here the CDR3 reads CATSPRTRGYPYEQCF. The CDR3 DNA reads TGTGCCACCAGCCCCCGGACTAGGGGTTACCCCTACGAGCAGTGCTTC.

This clonotype was observed at least ten times. This chain links TRBV5-1 with TRBJ1-6, with 7 bases fitting TRBD1. V trimming: 0 bases; J trimming: 0 bases; junction bases outside the gene matches: 6. The CDR3 has 18 amino acids. Germline CDR1 is SGHRS and CDR2 is YFSETQ. CDR3 sequence reads: CASSLGLDRSSYNSPLHF. The CDR3 DNA follows: TGCGCCAGCAGCTTGGGTTTGGACAGGAGCTCCTATAATTCACCCCTCCACTTT.

This clonotype was seen a few times. The chain has TRBV6-6 and TRBJ2-3; possibly TRBD1 for D (6 bases). Deletions cut 7 bases from V and 0 bases from J, with 17 bases between. CDR3 length: 16 residues. CDR1 and CDR2 from the germline V gene are MNHNY and SVGAGI (reference sequence). CDR3 amino acids: CASISRGTPSTDTQYF. In nucleotides, the CDR3 is TGTGCCAGCATTTCAAGAGGGACACCTAGCACAGATACGCAGTATTTT.

This clonotype has ten or more counts. Mismatch with germline at one junction end may stem from a read error. The V gene is TRBV6-5, the J gene TRBJ2-2; unclear D gene. This CDR3 is built from 16 residues. From germline, CDR1 is MNHEY and CDR2 SVGAGI. The CDR3 here is CASSHSSLKNTGELFF. CDR3 nucleotides: TGTGCCAGCAGTCACTCGTCCCTCAAGAACACCGGGGAGCTGTTTTTT.

With respect to this clonotype: The CDR3 end shows no conserved phenylalanine or tryptophan, and so a read error is likely. The chain carries TRBV27 and TRBJ1-6; D gene unclear. Per germline, CDR1 MNHEY and CDR2 SMNVEV (reference sequence). CDR3 length equals 14 residues. The ends were cut back, 6 bases at V and 7 bases at J, with 13 bases in the middle. This chain's CDR3 is CASRRTAPNSPLHL. Here the CDR3 DNA reads TGTGCCAGCAGACGAACAGCTCCCAATTCACCCCTCCACCTT.

Turning to this clonotype: Given a much more abundant clone one base away, this may be a read error. The V call is TRBV20-1, the J call TRBJ2-5, with D tentatively TRBD1 or TRBD2 (5 bases each). The CDR3 loop spans 12 amino acids. Germline-derived CDR1 and CDR2 are DFQATT and SNEGSKA (reference sequence). The CDR3 region has the DNA TGCAGTGCTAGATGGCAGTCAGGGACCCCGTACTTC. This codes for CSARWQSGTPYF.

Ten or more counts support this clonotype. V is TRBV5-1 and J is TRBJ2-1; 8 positions match TRBD1. The CDR3 is 16 amino acids. V was clipped by 2 bases and J by 0 bases; unmatched bases: 4. Germline V lookup: CDR1 SGHRS, CDR2 YFSETQ. For the CDR3, the DNA is TGCGCCAGCAGCTTACAGGGGGACAGCTCCTACAATGAGCAGTTCTTC. It specifies CASSLQGDSSYNEQFF.

Ten or more counts support this clonotype. V is TRBV9 and J is TRBJ2-1; 10 bases are a match to TRBD2. Germline lookup yields CDR1 SGDLS and CDR2 YYNGEE. The CDR3 sequence is 16 residues long. Trimming cost V 0 bases and J 6 bases; bases outside gene matches: 6. CDR3 sequence: CASSVVGTSVLNEQFF. DNA for the CDR3: TGTGCCAGCAGCGTAGTGGGGACTAGCGTTCTCAATGAGCAGTTCTTC.

The chain joins TRBV6-6 to TRBJ1-6, with TRBD1 matching 8 bases. CDR3 length: 16 amino acids. In germline, CDR1 is MNHNY, CDR2 SVGAGI (reference sequence). Trimming removed 6 bases from V and 7 bases from J; junction bases left unmatched: 11. CDR3 DNA sequence: TGTGCCAGCAGCTTGGCAGGGGGCGAGGCGAATTCACCCCTCCACTTT. This encodes CASSLAGGEANSPLHF.

This clonotype was detected ten times or more. The rearrangement links TRBV6-5 to TRBJ2-7; the match to TRBD2 covers 9 bases. The CDR3 contains 13 residues. With V trimmed by 6 bases and J by 4 bases, 4 bases remained unmatched. CDR1 MNHEY and CDR2 SVGAGI come from the germline V gene. The chain's CDR3 is CASSRGLAYEQYF. CDR3 nucleotide sequence: TGTGCCAGCAGCAGGGGACTAGCTTACGAGCAGTACTTC.